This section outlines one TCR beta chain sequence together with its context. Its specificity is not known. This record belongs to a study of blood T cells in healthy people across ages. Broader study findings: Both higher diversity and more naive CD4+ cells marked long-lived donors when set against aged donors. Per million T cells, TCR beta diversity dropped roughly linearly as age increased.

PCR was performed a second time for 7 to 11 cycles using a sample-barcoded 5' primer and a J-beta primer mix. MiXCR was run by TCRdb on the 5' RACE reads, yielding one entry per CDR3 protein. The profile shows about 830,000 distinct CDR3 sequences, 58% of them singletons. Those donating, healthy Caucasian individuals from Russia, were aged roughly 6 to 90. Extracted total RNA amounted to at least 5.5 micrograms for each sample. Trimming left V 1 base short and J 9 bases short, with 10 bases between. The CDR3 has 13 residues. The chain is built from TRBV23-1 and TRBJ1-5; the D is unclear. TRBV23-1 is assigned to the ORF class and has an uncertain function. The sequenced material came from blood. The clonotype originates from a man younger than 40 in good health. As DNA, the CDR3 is TGCGCCAGCAGTCAATGTCCCATCCGGCCCCAGCATTTT. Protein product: CASSQCPIRPQHF.